A selection of T cell receptor beta chains follows, all from one sample in a study of blood T cells in healthy people across ages. TCRdb fed the 5' RACE reads into MiXCR, producing one record per CDR3 protein. The repertoire holds roughly 800,000 distinct CDR3 sequences, with 58% as singletons. The sample consisted of blood. The receptor source for this set is a man between 25 and 39 years old in good health. The CDR3 runs from the conserved cysteine through the conserved F or W. Clone size appears in some rows only: once, few, many, or a class for an expanded clone.

V,size,J,CDR3
TRBV4-2,few,TRBJ2-1,CASSQDGLADYNEQFF
TRBV18,-,TRBJ2-3,CASSASMETQYF
TRBV11-2,-,TRBJ2-7,CASAQGSAEQYF
TRBV7-8,-,TRBJ2-7,CASSLGLVEYEQYF
TRBV6-1,-,TRBJ2-4,CASSPRTGVRLAKNIQYF
TRBV4-1,-,TRBJ2-6,CASSQVPGSGANVLTF
TRBV4-1,-,TRBJ2-3,CASSQEGSPRSTQYF
TRBV3-1,-,TRBJ1-6,CASSQISFNSPLHF
TRBV27,-,TRBJ2-1,CASRQLRYGAGVGGNEQFF
TRBV3-1,-,TRBJ2-1,CASSRAPISYNEQFF
TRBV28,-,TRBJ2-4,CAIGGGLDIQYF
TRBV7-9,-,TRBJ1-1,CASSFTGGLNTEAFF
TRBV7-4,-,TRBJ2-1,CASSFRAGEQFF
TRBV10-3,-,TRBJ1-5,CAVSEGGNQPQHF
TRBV20-1,-,TRBJ2-3,CSANTGGSGNTQYF
TRBV15,-,TRBJ2-3,CATSAPGQALTDTQYF
TRBV15,-,TRBJ2-7,CATSRELNSYEQYF
TRBV4-3,-,TRBJ2-7,CASSQAPRDRGYEQYF
TRBV29-1,once,TRBJ1-1,CSVVSQTTNTEAFF
TRBV18,-,TRBJ1-1,CASSPRGQVGNLAEAFF
TRBV6-2/TRBV6-3,-,TRBJ2-1,CASSRTRIPSYNEQFF
TRBV10-2,-,TRBJ1-4,CASSESTSPSDEKLFF
TRBV20-1,-,TRBJ1-2,CSARKRTDLQFPSSYGYTF
TRBV20-1,-,-,CRRGRDVYNEQYF
TRBV2,-,TRBJ1-5,CASRNEVDQPQHF
TRBV12-3/TRBV12-4,once,TRBJ1-2,CASSPHTGTGANGYTF
TRBV25-1,-,TRBJ2-1,CASRSFGNEQFF
TRBV6-2/TRBV6-3,-,TRBJ2-5,CASSYGTGAQETQYF